Detailed here is one T cell receptor beta chain. Trimming took off 4 bases at V and 6 bases at J, with 13 bases between the two ends. The CDR3 length is 13 residues. From germline, CDR1 is LGHDT and CDR2 YNNKEL (reference sequence). The sample comes from a study of control samples from healthy donors and cancer patients. Clones were sequenced by immunoSEQ multiplex PCR, and TCRdb holds only the in-frame ones, with some missing. This sample carries 130,000 or so clones, more than 70% of them seen once, and the ten largest clones take 3.2%. Source material: blood. The sequence was collected from a middle-aged man in good health. The V gene is TRBV3-1 (or the pseudogene TRBV3-2), the J gene TRBJ2-7; tentatively, D is TRBD1 (6 bases). The CDR3 reads CASSPQGLGEQYF. In DNA, the CDR3 is TGTGCCAGCAGCCCCCAGGGGCTGGGCGAGCAGTACTTC.